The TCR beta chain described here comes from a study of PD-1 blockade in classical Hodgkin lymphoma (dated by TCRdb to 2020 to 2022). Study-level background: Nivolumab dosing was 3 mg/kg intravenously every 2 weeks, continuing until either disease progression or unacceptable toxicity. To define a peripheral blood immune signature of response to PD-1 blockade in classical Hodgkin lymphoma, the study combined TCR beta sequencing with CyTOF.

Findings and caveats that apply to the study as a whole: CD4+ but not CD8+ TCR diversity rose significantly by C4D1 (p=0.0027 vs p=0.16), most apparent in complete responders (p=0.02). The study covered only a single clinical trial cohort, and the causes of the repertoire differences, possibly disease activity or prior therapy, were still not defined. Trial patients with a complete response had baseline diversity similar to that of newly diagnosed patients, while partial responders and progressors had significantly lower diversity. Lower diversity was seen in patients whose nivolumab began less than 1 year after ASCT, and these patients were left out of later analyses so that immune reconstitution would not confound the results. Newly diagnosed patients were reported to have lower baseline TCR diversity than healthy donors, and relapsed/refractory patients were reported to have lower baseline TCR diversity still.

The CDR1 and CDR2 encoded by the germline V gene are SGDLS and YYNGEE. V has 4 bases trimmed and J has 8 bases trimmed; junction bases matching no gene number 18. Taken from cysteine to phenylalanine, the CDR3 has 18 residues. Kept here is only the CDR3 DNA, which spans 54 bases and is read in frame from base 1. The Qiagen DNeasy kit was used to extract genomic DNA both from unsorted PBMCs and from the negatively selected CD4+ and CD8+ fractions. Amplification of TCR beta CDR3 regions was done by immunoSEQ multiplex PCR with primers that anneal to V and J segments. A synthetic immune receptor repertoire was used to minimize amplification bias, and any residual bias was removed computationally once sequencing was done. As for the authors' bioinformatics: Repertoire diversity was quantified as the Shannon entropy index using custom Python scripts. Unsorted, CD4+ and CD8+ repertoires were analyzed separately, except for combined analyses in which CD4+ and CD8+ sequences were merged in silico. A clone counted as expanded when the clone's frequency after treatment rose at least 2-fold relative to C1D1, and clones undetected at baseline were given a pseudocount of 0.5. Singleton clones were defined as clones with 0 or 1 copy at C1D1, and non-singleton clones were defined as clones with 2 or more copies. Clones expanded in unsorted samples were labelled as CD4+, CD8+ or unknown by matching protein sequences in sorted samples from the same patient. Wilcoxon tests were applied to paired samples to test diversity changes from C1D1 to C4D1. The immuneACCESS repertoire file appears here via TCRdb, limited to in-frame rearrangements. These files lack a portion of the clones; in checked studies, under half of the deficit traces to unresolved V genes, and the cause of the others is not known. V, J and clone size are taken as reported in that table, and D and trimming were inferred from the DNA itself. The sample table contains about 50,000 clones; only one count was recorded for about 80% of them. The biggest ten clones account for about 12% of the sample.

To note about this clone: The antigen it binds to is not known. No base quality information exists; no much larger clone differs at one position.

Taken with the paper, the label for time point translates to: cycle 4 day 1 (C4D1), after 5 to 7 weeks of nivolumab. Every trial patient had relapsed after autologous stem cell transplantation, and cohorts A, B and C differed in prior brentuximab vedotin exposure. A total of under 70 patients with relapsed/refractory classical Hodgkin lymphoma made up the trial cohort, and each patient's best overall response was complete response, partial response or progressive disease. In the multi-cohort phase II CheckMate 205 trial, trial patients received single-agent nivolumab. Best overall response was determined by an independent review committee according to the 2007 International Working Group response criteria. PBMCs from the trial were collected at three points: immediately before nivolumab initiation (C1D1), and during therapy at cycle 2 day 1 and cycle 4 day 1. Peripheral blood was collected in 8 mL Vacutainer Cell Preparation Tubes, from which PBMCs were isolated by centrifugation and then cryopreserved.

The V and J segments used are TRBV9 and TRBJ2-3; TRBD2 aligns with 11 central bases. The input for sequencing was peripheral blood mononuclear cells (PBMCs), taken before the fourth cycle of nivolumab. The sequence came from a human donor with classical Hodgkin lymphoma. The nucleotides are TGTGCCAGCAGCCCCGCGGGTGGGTTAGCGGGAGGGCCTTTTACGCAGTATTTT. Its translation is CASSPAGGLAGGPFTQYF. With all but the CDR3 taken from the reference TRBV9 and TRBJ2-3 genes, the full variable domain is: DSGVTQTPKHLITATGQRVTLRCSPRSGDLSVYWYQQSLDQGLQFLIQYYNGEERAKGNILERFSAQQFPDLHSELNLSSLELGDSALYFCASSPAGGLAGGPFTQYFGPGTRLTVL.